This TCR beta chain is drawn from a study of blood T cell repertoires in COVID-19. Overall study context: Spain, Italy and the United States supplied samples that represented acute and convalescent COVID-19. Nucleic acid was either cDNA or gDNA, and it came from T cells, B-cell-depleted T cells, or PBMCs.

Authors' analysis steps: Counts of nucleated cells, estimated from reference gene primer amplification, were obtained. The data were produced by immunoSEQ multiplex PCR, yet TCRdb's version contains in-frame clones alone and is incomplete. V and J calls and clone size are given by that table; D and trimming were obtained from the DNA. The profile covers around 60,000 clones, with approximately 86% appearing a single time and less than 4.5% taken by the ten largest. As regards this clone: At one end, the junction sequence differs from germline, possibly due to a read error.

Germline loops: CDR1 MNHEY, CDR2 SMNVEV (reference sequence). The CDR3 sequence is 12 residues long. The clonotype originates from a man between 50 and 59 years old with active COVID-19. The sample was peripheral blood. This rearrangement joins TRBV27 to TRBJ2-7, with TRBD2 matching over 8 bases. The CDR3 DNA follows: TGCCCCCGGGGGGGGCGACTCCACGAGCAGTACTTC. Protein sequence: CPRGGRLHEQYF.